This T cell receptor (beta chain) came from a study of cytomegalovirus exposure and HLA in healthy donors. PCR used 60 Vbeta primers and 13 Jbeta primers. The method was immunoSEQ multiplex PCR; TCRdb's version includes in-frame clones alone and lacks a portion of them. Altogether 130,000 to 150,000 clones are present, around 78% being singletons, with the ten largest covering 2% to 3%. Germline CDR1 is KGHSH and CDR2 is LQKENI. The V and J ends lost 1 base and 3 bases respectively, with 10 bases between them. The CDR3 length is 15 residues. Sample: PBMCs. The source is a woman between 18 and 30 years old in good health and CMV-seropositive. The rearrangement joins TRBV18 to TRBJ1-5, with D perhaps TRBD1 (5 bases). CDR3 loop: CASSPRETVNQPQHF. As DNA, the CDR3 is TGTGCCAGCTCACCACGCGAGACAGTCAATCAGCCCCAGCATTTT.